The clone carrying this T cell receptor (beta chain) turned up a few times. Its antigen is undetermined. The same CDR3 is also encoded by other DNA sequences in this sample. Single viable CD3+CD4+CD8-CD45RO+ cells were sorted as the memory CD4+ T cells. After thawing, CD4+ T cells were positively selected. In the authors' workflow: After removing out-of-frame reads, approximately 2.2 million distinct TCRbeta sequences remained. TCRdb's table, derived via immunoSEQ multiplex PCR, lists solely in-frame clones and lacks some. The V and J calls and clone size are taken from that table; D and trimming were inferred from the DNA. The data contain about 64,000 clones, about 74% of them seen just once; the ten biggest clones take up about 0.9%. These data are taken from a study of memory CD4+ T cells and cytomegalovirus serostatus. About the research overall: Of the healthy Belgian adults, several were CMV seropositive and 20 to 25 seronegative. Study results and caveats: CD4+ memory repertoires contained about 40% of the roughly 160 reported CMV TCRbeta sequences.

The source material was memory CD4+ T cells from blood. This sequence was found in an adult in good health and CMV-seronegative.

CDR3 DNA: TGTGCCTGGAGTGTAGACACCAATCAGCCCCAGCATTTT. Translated, it gives CAWSVDTNQPQHF. The chain recombines TRBV30 with TRBJ1-5; D gene uncertain. The CDR3 spans 13 residues. Germline V lookup: CDR1 GTSNPN, CDR2 SVGIG (reference sequence). V was shortened by 0 bases and J by 3 bases, with 6 bases between the two germline ends.